Below, 22 T cell receptor beta chains from the same sample are listed, as sequenced in a study of molecular identifiers for immune sequencing clone quantification. Each CDR3 protein gets one entry after TCRdb re-called the PCR reads with MiXCR. The table includes roughly 93,000 distinct CDR3 sequences, around 17% detected once. Sequencing was done on a sample of naive CD8+ T cells from blood, with Jurkat cell RNA spiked in. The subset denotes: FACS-sorted CD8+CD4-CCR7+CD45RA+ naive T cells. The receptors shown here come from a human donor in good health. Some libraries in this study had Jurkat cell RNA spiked in.

There are many counts of this clonotype. This chain uses TRBV6-5 with TRBJ2-3; 13 bases agree with TRBD2. Trimming took 5 bases from V and 6 from J; bases not matched to a gene: 5. The germline CDR1 and CDR2 sequences are MNHEY and SVGAGI. The CDR3 has 15 amino acids. The CDR3 DNA follows: TGTGCCAGCAGTCGGACTAGCGGGAGTGGGGATACGCAGTATTTT. Its protein is CASSRTSGSGDTQYF.

This clonotype was counted ten times or more. The chain links TRBV2 to TRBJ2-1; maybe TRBD1 (5 bases). The CDR3 is 15 amino acids. V lost 2 bases, J lost 6 bases, and 14 bases lay in between. CDR1 and CDR2 from the germline V gene are SNHLY and FYNNEI. The CDR3 region is CASSETGKRINEQFF. The CDR3 DNA reads TGTGCCAGCAGTGAAACAGGAAAACGGATCAATGAGCAGTTCTTC.

This clonotype has a count of ten or more. The V and J genes are TRBV6-5 and TRBJ2-7, with D possibly TRBD2 on 5 matching bases. Germline V CDR1 and CDR2: MNHEY, SVGAGI. The CDR3 length is 14 residues. V was clipped by 6 bases and J by 5 bases, with 17 bases between them. CDR3 coding DNA: TGTGCCAGCAGCCCAAACGGGTCCGGGAACGAGCAGTACTTC. Translating it yields CASSPNGSGNEQYF.

There are many counts of this clonotype. This chain connects TRBV7-8 to TRBJ2-2; D is possibly TRBD2 (5 bases). The CDR3 extends over 13 amino acids. Germline lookup yields CDR1 SGHVS and CDR2 FQNEAQ. Trimming cost V 5 bases and J 4 bases, with 8 bases left between them. The chain's CDR3 is CASSGRGTGELFF. The CDR3 nucleotides are TGTGCCAGCAGCGGACGGGGCACCGGGGAGCTGTTTTTT.

The table lists this clonotype with many counts. This chain links TRBV7-9 with TRBJ2-3, with 9 bases matching TRBD1. The germline V gene has CDR1 SEHNR and CDR2 FQNEAQ (reference sequence). V lost 4 bases, J lost 3 bases, and 5 bases stayed unmatched. The CDR3 runs to 15 residues. The CDR3 DNA is TGTGCCAGCAGCTCGAGACAGGGGGAAACAGATACGCAGTATTTT. Translated, it gives CASSSRQGETDTQYF.

In its sample, this clonotype was seen many times. This sequence joins TRBV9 and TRBJ1-1, with unresolved D. From germline, CDR1 is SGDLS and CDR2 YYNGEE. V was clipped by 4 bases and J by 4 bases, with 17 bases between them. CDR3 length equals 15 residues. The CDR3 DNA follows: TGTGCCAGCAGCCCAGCGGGTCGCGGCGGCACTGAAGCTTTCTTT. As protein: CASSPAGRGGTEAFF.

As to this clonotype: A read error is possible here, since a much larger clone lies one base away. The missing conserved phenylalanine or tryptophan at the end of this CDR3 makes a read error likely. This chain's CDR3 is CASSQGPGPRLGETQYL. CDR3 in DNA: TGTGCCAGCAGCCAAGGACCGGGACCGCGCCTGGGGGAGACCCAGTACCTC. The J gene is TRBJ2-5, the V gene TRBV3-1, with D perhaps being TRBD1 or TRBD2 (5 bases each). V was pared by 1 base and J by 5 bases, with 20 bases between. Germline CDR1 reads LGHDT; CDR2 reads YNNKEL (reference sequence). CDR3 length: 17 residues.

This clonotype was seen repeatedly, ten times or more. This chain connects TRBV2 to TRBJ2-1; no reliable D call. The CDR3 sequence is 16 residues long. Trimming cost V 4 bases and J 1 base, with 14 bases left between them. Germline V lookup: CDR1 SNHLY, CDR2 FYNNEI. CDR3 nucleotide sequence: TGTGCCAGCAGTGGTGCCGACCATATATCCTACAATGAGCAGTTCTTC. Protein product: CASSGADHISYNEQFF.

In its sample, this clonotype was seen many times. The chain combines TRBV9 with TRBJ2-1; 8 bases map to TRBD2. The CDR3 extends over 15 amino acids. With V trimmed by 2 bases and J by 9 bases, 10 bases remained unmatched. CDR1 is SGDLS, CDR2 YYNGEE, per germline. The CDR3 here is CASSVLSREGAEQFF. The DNA of the CDR3 is TGTGCCAGCAGCGTCCTATCCCGGGAGGGCGCTGAGCAGTTCTTC.

This clonotype was seen many times. The genes are TRBV10-3 and TRBJ2-1, with 8 bases aligning to TRBD2. Trimming removed 5 bases from V and 7 bases from J; junction bases left unmatched: 10. CDR3 length equals 15 residues. The germline gives CDR1 ENHRY, CDR2 SYGVKD. The CDR3 region has the DNA TGTGCCATCAGTCTTTCCACCCGGGGGGGGAATGAGCAGTTCTTC. Residues: CAISLSTRGGNEQFF.

Many counts were recorded for this clonotype. The V call is TRBV5-6, the J call TRBJ2-3; no clear D. CDR1 and CDR2 (germline): SGHDT, YYEEEE. CDR3 length equals 15 residues. Trimming removed 1 base at V and 0 bases at J, with 9 bases between. The CDR3 region is CASSLTGASTDTQYF. The CDR3 nucleotides are TGTGCCAGCAGCTTGACGGGTGCTAGCACAGATACGCAGTATTTT.

In its sample, this clonotype was seen many times. V and J are TRBV24-1 and TRBJ2-3; D call uncertain. The length of the CDR3 is 17 residues. CDR1 is KGHDR and CDR2 is SFDVKD in the germline V gene. V lost 0 bases, J lost 1 base, and 13 bases lay in between. CDR3 amino acids: CATSDLDGRRGTDTQYF. The CDR3 bases are TGTGCCACCAGTGATTTGGACGGCCGGAGAGGCACAGATACGCAGTATTTT.

This chain joins TRBV4-3 and TRBJ2-7; D is uncertain. V dropped 1 base and J dropped 4 bases, with 11 bases sitting between them. CDR3 length equals 14 residues. Germline loops: CDR1 LGHNA, CDR2 YSLEER. Here the CDR3 DNA reads TGCGCCAGCAGCCAAGGGGATGGCCTTTACGAGCAGTACTTC. Translated, it gives CASSQGDGLYEQYF.

This clonotype was found many times. The chain employs TRBV5-4 and TRBJ2-3, with D hard to call. The CDR3 spans 12 residues. The V gene's germline CDR1 is SGHNT and CDR2 YYREEE (reference sequence). V lost 3 bases and J 2 bases, leaving 4 bases between the germline ends. CDR3 loop: CASSSDTDTQYF. DNA for the CDR3: TGTGCCAGCAGCTCGGACACAGATACGCAGTATTTT.

Comments on this clonotype: A much larger clone sits a single nucleotide away, making a read error possible. The chain couples TRBV29-1 to TRBJ1-2; a possible D gene is TRBD1 (5 bases). CDR3 length equals 14 residues. Germline lookup yields CDR1 SQVTM and CDR2 ANQGSEA. CDR3 region: CSVEDRQTNYDYTF. The CDR3 coding sequence is TGCAGCGTTGAAGATCGACAGACAAACTATGACTACACCTTC.

This clonotype occurred many times. The chain links TRBV27 to TRBJ2-7; weak D call: TRBD1 (5 bases). Germline lookup yields CDR1 MNHEY and CDR2 SMNVEV (reference sequence). Trimming took 4 bases from V and 0 from J, leaving 10 bases between them. This CDR3 contains 14 residues. Written as DNA, the CDR3 is TGTGCCAGCAGTTCTCCAGGGCTCTCCTACGAGCAGTACTTC. Amino acids: CASSSPGLSYEQYF.

This clonotype was detected a few times. A much bigger clone sits one base away, suggesting this may be a read error. The chain carries TRBV19 and TRBJ2-7; D is uncertain. CDR3 length: 14 amino acids. Per germline, CDR1 LNHDA and CDR2 SQIVND (reference sequence). CDR3 amino acids: CASSIGSRSYEQCF. CDR3 DNA sequence: TGTGCCAGTAGTATCGGTTCCAGGTCCTACGAGCAGTGCTTC. The full variable domain, in which reference TRBV19 and TRBJ2-7 provide the parts outside the CDR3, is DGGITQSPKYLFRKEGQNVTLSCEQNLNHDAMYWYRQDPGQGLRLIYYSQIVNDFQKGDIAEGYSVSREKKESFPLTVTSAQKNPTAFYLCASSIGSRSYEQCFGPGTRLTVT.

This clonotype was seen many times. The genes are TRBV20-1 and TRBJ2-2; 8 nucleotides align to TRBD1. Per the germline V gene, CDR1 is DFQATT and CDR2 is SNEGSKA (reference sequence). V lost 6 bases and J lost 1; bases outside the gene matches: 4. The CDR3 has 14 residues. In nucleotides, the CDR3 is TGCAGTGCCAGGGACAGGATGAACACCGGGGAGCTGTTTTTT. It yields the protein CSARDRMNTGELFF.

This clonotype has more than one count but fewer than ten. A much larger clone sits a single nucleotide away, making a read error possible. In DNA, the CDR3 is TGTGCCAGCGGTTCGGGCAGCAATCAGCTCCAGCATTTT. It yields the protein CASGSGSNQLQHF. This chain links TRBV2 with TRBJ1-5; D unclear. The CDR3 runs 13 residues. CDR1 SNHLY and CDR2 FYNNEI come from the germline V gene.

A single count supports this clonotype. This clone may be a read error of a much larger clone one base away. The V and J genes are TRBV19 and TRBJ2-1; 8 nucleotides align to TRBD2. Germline CDR1 reads LNHDA; CDR2 reads SQIVND (reference sequence). There are 15 residues in the CDR3. The DNA for the CDR3 is TGTGCCAGTAGGATAGCGGGGAGCTCCTACAATGAGCAGTTCTTC. Protein product: CASRIAGSSYNEQFF.

This clonotype was recorded at least ten times. This chain joins TRBV9 and TRBJ1-1; D perhaps matches TRBD1 (5 bases). The V gene lost 3 bases and the J gene lost 7 bases, with 13 bases spanning the gap. Germline CDR1 SGDLS, CDR2 YYNGEE. This CDR3 comprises 13 residues. The CDR3 DNA sequence: TGTGCCAGCAGCGCTTGGGGGGGAGGTGAAGCTTTCTTT. It translates to CASSAWGGGEAFF.

Details on this clonotype: This clone may be a read error of a much larger clone one base away. The chain uses TRBV4-3 and TRBJ1-5; D perhaps matches TRBD1 (6 bases). The ends were cut back, 4 bases at V and 5 bases at J, with 9 bases in the middle. The CDR3 runs to 13 residues. In germline, CDR1 is LGHNA, CDR2 YSLEER. The CDR3, as DNA: TGCGCCAGCAGCCGAGAGGGGGATCAGCCCCAGCATTTT. Protein sequence: CASSREGDQPQHF.